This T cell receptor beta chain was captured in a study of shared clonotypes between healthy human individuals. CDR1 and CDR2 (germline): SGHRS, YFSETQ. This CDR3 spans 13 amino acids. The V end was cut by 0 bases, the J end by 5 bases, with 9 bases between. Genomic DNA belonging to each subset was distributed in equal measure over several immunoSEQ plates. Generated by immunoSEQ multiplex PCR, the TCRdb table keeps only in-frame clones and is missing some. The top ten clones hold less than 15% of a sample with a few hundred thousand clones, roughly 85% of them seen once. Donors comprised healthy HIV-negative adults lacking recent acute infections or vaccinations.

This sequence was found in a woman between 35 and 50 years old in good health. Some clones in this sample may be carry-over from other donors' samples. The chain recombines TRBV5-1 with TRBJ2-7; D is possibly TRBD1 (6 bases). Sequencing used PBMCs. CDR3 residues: CASSLGYRDEQYF. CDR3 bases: TGCGCCAGCAGCTTGGGTTACAGGGACGAGCAGTACTTC.